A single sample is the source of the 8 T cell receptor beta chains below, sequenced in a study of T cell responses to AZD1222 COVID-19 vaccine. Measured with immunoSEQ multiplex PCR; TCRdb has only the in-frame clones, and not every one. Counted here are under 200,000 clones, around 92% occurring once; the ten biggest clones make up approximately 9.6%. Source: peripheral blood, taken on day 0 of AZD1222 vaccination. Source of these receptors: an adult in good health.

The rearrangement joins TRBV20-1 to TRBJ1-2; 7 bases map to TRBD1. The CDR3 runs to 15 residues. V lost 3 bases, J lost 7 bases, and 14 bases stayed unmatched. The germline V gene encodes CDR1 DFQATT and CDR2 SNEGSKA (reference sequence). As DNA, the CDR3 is TGCAGTGCTAGTGGTTGGGCAGACCCAGGGGGTGGCTACACCTTC. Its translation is CSASGWADPGGGYTF.

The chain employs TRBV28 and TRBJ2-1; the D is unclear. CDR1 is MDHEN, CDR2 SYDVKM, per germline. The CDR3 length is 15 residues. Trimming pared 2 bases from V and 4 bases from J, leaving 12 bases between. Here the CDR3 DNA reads TGTGCCAGCAGTTTAGGGCGCGGACGATACAATGAGCAGTTCTTC. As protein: CASSLGRGRYNEQFF.

The CDR3 bases are TGTGCCACCCCTGACGAGCAGTACTTC. The encoded protein is CATPDEQYF. The J gene is TRBJ2-7, the V gene TRBV24-1, with no clear D. Trimming cost V 9 bases and J 5 bases, with 4 bases left between them. The CDR3 totals 9 residues. CDR1 and CDR2 from the germline V gene are KGHDR and SFDVKD.

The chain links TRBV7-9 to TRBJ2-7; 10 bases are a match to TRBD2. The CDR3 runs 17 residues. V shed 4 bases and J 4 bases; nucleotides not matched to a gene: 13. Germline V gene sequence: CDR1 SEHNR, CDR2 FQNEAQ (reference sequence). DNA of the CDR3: TGTGCCAGCAGCTCTACCCCGGGGCTAGCGGGAGAATACGAGCAGTACTTC. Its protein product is CASSSTPGLAGEYEQYF.

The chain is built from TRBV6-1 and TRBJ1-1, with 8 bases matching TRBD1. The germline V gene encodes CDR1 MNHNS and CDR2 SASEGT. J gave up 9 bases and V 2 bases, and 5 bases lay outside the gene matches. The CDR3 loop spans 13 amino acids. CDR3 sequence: CASSERGQVKAFF. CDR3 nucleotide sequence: TGTGCCAGCAGTGAAAGGGGACAGGTTAAAGCTTTCTTT.

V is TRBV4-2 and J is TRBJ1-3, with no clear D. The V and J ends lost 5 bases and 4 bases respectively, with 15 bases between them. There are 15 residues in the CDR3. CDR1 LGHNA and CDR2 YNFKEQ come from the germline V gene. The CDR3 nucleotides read TGTGCCAGCAGCTACAGATCTCTTGACGGAAACACCATATATTTT. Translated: CASSYRSLDGNTIYF.

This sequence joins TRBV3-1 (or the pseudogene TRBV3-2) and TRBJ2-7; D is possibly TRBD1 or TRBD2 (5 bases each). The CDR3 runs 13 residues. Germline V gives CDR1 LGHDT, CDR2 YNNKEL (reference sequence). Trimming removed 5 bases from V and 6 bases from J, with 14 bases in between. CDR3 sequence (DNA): TGTGCCAGCAGCGCTACGAGGGGTCTCGAGCAGTACTTC. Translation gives CASSATRGLEQYF.

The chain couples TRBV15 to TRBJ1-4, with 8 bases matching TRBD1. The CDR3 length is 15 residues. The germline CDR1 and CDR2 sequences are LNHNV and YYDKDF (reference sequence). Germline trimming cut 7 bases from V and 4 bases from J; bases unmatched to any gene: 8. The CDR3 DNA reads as TGTGCCACCACAAGACCGGGACAGGTTAATGAAAAACTGTTTTTT. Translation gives CATTRPGQVNEKLFF.